Presented here are 16 T cell receptor beta chains from one specimen sequenced in a study of early T cells in non-severe SARS-CoV-2 infection. TCRdb fed the 5' RACE reads into MiXCR, producing one record per CDR3 protein. The sample consists of about 30,000 distinct CDR3 sequences, about 5.2% of them appearing once. Sequenced: whole blood. These receptors were collected from an adult who was a healthcare worker with PCR-confirmed SARS-CoV-2 infection or an uninfected control (not recorded which).

This clonotype was seen a handful of times. The rearrangement joins TRBV10-1 to TRBJ2-5, with 7 bases aligning to TRBD2. Germline V gene sequence: CDR1 WNHNN, CDR2 SYGVQD (reference sequence). V lost 2 bases and J lost 5; bases outside the gene matches: 5. The CDR3 runs to 14 residues. The CDR3 region is CASSEAGDRETQYF. CDR3 coding DNA: TGCGCCAGCAGTGAGGCGGGGGATCGGGAGACCCAGTACTTC.

This clonotype was observed at least ten times. The V gene is TRBV7-9, the J gene TRBJ1-2, with D possibly matching TRBD1 (5 bases). Germline V gives CDR1 SEHNR, CDR2 FQNEAQ (reference sequence). The CDR3 is made up of 15 amino acids. The ends were cut back, 2 bases at V and 4 bases at J, with 14 bases in the middle. In nucleotides, the CDR3 is TGTGCCAGCAGCTTAAGTGGCACAGGAGGCTATGGCTACACCTTC. It codes for CASSLSGTGGYGYTF.

At least ten counts were recorded for this clonotype. V is TRBV28 and J is TRBJ2-7; 9 nucleotides agree with TRBD1. The CDR3 totals 14 residues. The V gene's germline CDR1 is MDHEN and CDR2 SYDVKM. Trimming cost V 2 bases and J 6 bases; bases outside gene matches: 5. For the CDR3, the DNA is TGTGCCAGCAGTTTACCCGTGACAGGGGGCGAGCAGTACTTC. Translated, it gives CASSLPVTGGEQYF.

This clonotype was recorded a few times. The genes are TRBV28 and TRBJ1-1; unclear D gene. Germline-derived CDR1 and CDR2 are MDHEN and SYDVKM. V gave up 6 bases and J gave up 5 bases, with 13 bases separating them. CDR3 length: 13 residues. The CDR3 coding sequence is TGTGCCAGCAGCATGAACTCGGGGACTGAAGCTTTCTTT. Residues: CASSMNSGTEAFF. The full variable domain, with the rest looked up from reference TRBV28 and TRBJ1-1, is DVKVTQSSRYLVKRTGEKVFLECVQDMDHENMFWYRQDPGLGLRLIYFSYDVKMKEKGDIPEGYSVSREKKERFSLILESASTNQTSMYLCASSMNSGTEAFFGQGTRLTVV.

Within the sample, this clonotype is medium-sized. The genes are TRBV27 and TRBJ2-1; 7 bases are shared with TRBD2. The CDR3 extends over 17 amino acids. The germline V gene encodes CDR1 MNHEY and CDR2 SMNVEV (reference sequence). J lost 0 bases, V lost 7 bases, and 12 bases had no gene match. CDR3 coding DNA: TGTGCCAGCAACGGGGGGAGTAACGCTCGCTCCTACAATGAGCAGTTCTTC. This translates into CASNGGSNARSYNEQFF.

The chain uses TRBV4-3 and TRBJ2-6; D might be TRBD1 (6 bases). This CDR3 is 17 amino acids long. V was cut by 0 bases and J by 1 base, with 10 bases left in between. Germline V gives CDR1 LGHNA, CDR2 YSLEER. The CDR3 reads CASSQEGAASGANVLTF. CDR3 DNA: TGCGCCAGCAGCCAAGAGGGGGCCGCGTCTGGGGCCAACGTCCTGACTTTC.

This clonotype turned up a few times. The chain is built from TRBV7-9 and TRBJ2-5; tentatively, D is TRBD1 (5 bases). V was shortened by 5 bases and J by 1 base, with 8 bases between the two germline ends. This CDR3 contains 13 residues. The germline V gene has CDR1 SEHNR and CDR2 FQNEAQ (reference sequence). The CDR3 spells CASSPRVQETQYF. The CDR3 nucleotides read TGTGCCAGCAGCCCCAGGGTCCAAGAGACCCAGTACTTC.

J is TRBJ1-4 and V is TRBV12-3 or TRBV12-4; TRBD1 might be the D (6 bases). CDR3 length: 14 residues. Trimming removed 6 bases at V and 8 bases at J, with 16 bases between. CDR3 loop: CASSYGGAGEKLFF. In DNA form, the CDR3 reads TGTGCCAGCAGCTACGGGGGGGCGGGCGAAAAACTGTTTTTT.

This clonotype occurred many times. The chain recombines TRBV12-3 or TRBV12-4 with TRBJ2-1; maybe TRBD2 (8 bases). Trimming shortened V by 6 bases and J by 5 bases, and 20 bases separated the two germline ends. CDR3 length: 16 residues. CDR3 bases: TGTGCCAGCAGCCAAGGGGGCGGGAGGAAGAACAATGAGCAGTTCTTC. It encodes CASSQGGGRKNNEQFF.

The V gene is TRBV18, the J gene TRBJ2-1; D remains ambiguous. This CDR3 is built from 13 residues. Germline assignment: CDR1 KGHSH and CDR2 LQKENI. V lost 3 bases and J lost 2, with 5 bases in between. The CDR3 DNA follows: TGTGCCAGCTCACCGGCACCCTACAATGAGCAGTTCTTC. Its translation is CASSPAPYNEQFF. The complete variable domain, with remaining parts taken from reference TRBV18 and TRBJ2-1, reads NAGVMQNPRHLVRRRGQEARLRCSPMKGHSHVYWYRQLPEEGLKFMVYLQKENIIDESGMPKERFSAEFPKEGPSILRIQQVVRGDSAAYFCASSPAPYNEQFFGPGTRLTVL.

This clonotype has a handful of counts. CDR3 bases: TGCAGCGTTGAAATTACAGGGGCGACCTACGAGCAGTACTTC. Amino acid sequence: CSVEITGATYEQYF. The J gene is TRBJ2-7, the V gene TRBV29-1; TRBD1 agrees at 7 bases. CDR3 size: 14 residues. The germline V gene encodes CDR1 SQVTM and CDR2 ANQGSEA. With V trimmed by 2 bases and J by 2 bases, 6 bases remained unmatched.

This clonotype was seen a few times. The V and J genes are TRBV6-6 and TRBJ2-1; D gene uncertain. Germline CDR1 MNHNY, CDR2 SVGAGI (reference sequence). The CDR3 has 14 amino acids. V lost 2 bases, J lost 0 bases, and 5 bases lay in between. CDR3 nucleotide sequence: TGTGCCAGCAGTTACGGCCTCTCCTACAATGAGCAGTTCTTC. This sequence encodes CASSYGLSYNEQFF.

This clonotype is termed medium-sized (0.01 to 0.1%). This rearrangement joins TRBV15 to TRBJ2-2, with TRBD2 identical over 8 bases. CDR1 LNHNV and CDR2 YYDKDF come from the germline V gene (reference sequence). V trimming: 4 bases; J trimming: 4 bases; junction bases outside the gene matches: 11. This CDR3 has 17 amino acids. Here the CDR3 DNA reads TGTGCCACCAGCAACCCCTCCCGGGAGGGCCTCACCGGGGAGCTGTTTTTT. Translated, it gives CATSNPSREGLTGELFF. The full variable domain, completed using reference TRBV15 and TRBJ2-2, is DAMVIQNPRYQVTQFGKPVTLSCSQTLNHNVMYWYQQKSSQAPKLLFHYYDKDFNNEADTPDNFQSRRPNTSFCFLDIRSPGLGDTAMYLCATSNPSREGLTGELFFGEGSRLTVL.

This clonotype was detected many times. The chain has TRBV6-1 and TRBJ2-7; 12 positions agree with TRBD2. This CDR3 is 15 amino acids long. Looked up from germline, CDR1 is MNHNS and CDR2 is SASEGT. After removal of 2 bases from V and 2 bases from J, the junction contained 1 base not matched to a gene. The chain's CDR3 is CASSELAGGAYEQYF. Here the CDR3 DNA reads TGTGCCAGCAGTGAACTAGCGGGAGGGGCCTACGAGCAGTACTTC.

This clonotype was counted a few times. The chain combines TRBV6-1 with TRBJ1-2; D may be TRBD1 (5 bases). This CDR3 contains 14 residues. V was pared by 8 bases and J by 3 bases, with 16 bases between. CDR1 is MNHNS, CDR2 SASEGT, per germline. This chain's CDR3 is CASASPGDDYGYTF. CDR3 DNA: TGTGCCAGCGCATCCCCCGGGGACGACTATGGCTACACCTTC.

The gene calls are TRBV10-3 and TRBJ2-3, with 12 bases matching TRBD1. The CDR3 is made up of 15 amino acids. Per the germline V gene, CDR1 is ENHRY and CDR2 is SYGVKD. V shed 10 bases and J 6 bases; nucleotides not matched to a gene: 11. CDR3 sequence (DNA): TGTGCCAACCAAGGCGGGACAGGGGGCGCCGATACGCAGTATTTT. This encodes CANQGGTGGADTQYF.